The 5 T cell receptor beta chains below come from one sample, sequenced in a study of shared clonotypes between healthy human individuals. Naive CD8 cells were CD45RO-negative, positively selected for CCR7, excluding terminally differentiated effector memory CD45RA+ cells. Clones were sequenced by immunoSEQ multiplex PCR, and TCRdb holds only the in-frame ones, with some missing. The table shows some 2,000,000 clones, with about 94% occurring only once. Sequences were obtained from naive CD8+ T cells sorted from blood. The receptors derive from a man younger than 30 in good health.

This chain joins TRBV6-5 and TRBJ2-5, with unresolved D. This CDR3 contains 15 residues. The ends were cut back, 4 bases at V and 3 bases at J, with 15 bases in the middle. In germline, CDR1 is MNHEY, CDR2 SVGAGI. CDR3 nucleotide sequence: TGTGCCAGCAGTTCGACCTTTTTGATGGAAGAGACCCAGTACTTC. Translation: CASSSTFLMEETQYF.

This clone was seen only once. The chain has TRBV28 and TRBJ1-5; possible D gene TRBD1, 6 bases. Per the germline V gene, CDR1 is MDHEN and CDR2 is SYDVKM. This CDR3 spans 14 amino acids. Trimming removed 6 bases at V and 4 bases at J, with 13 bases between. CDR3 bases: TGTGCCAGCAGCCGTCAGGACAGTAATCAGCCCCAGCATTTT. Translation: CASSRQDSNQPQHF.

CDR3 region: CASSLAAGFNQPQHF. In DNA, the CDR3 is TGCGCCAGCAGCTTGGCCGCAGGGTTTAATCAGCCCCAGCATTTT. The gene calls are TRBV5-1 and TRBJ1-5, with D perhaps matching TRBD1 (5 bases). The length of the CDR3 is 15 residues. Germline lookup yields CDR1 SGHRS and CDR2 YFSETQ. V was pared by 0 bases and J by 4 bases, with 11 bases between. Together with reference TRBV5-1 and TRBJ1-5, the CDR3 gives the full variable domain: KAGVTQTPRYLIKTRGQQVTLSCSPISGHRSVSWYQQTPGQGLQFLFEYFSETQRNKGNFPGRFSGRQFSNSRSEMNVSTLELGDSALYLCASSLAAGFNQPQHFGDGTRLSIL.

The CDR3 sequence: CASSLIPVHEQYF. The CDR3 bases are TGTGCCAGCAGCTTAATCCCTGTCCACGAGCAGTACTTC. This chain connects TRBV7-9 to TRBJ2-7, with D unclear. The CDR3 is 13 amino acids. Germline lookup yields CDR1 SEHNR and CDR2 FQNEAQ (reference sequence). Trimming removed 2 bases from V and 5 bases from J, with 10 bases in between.

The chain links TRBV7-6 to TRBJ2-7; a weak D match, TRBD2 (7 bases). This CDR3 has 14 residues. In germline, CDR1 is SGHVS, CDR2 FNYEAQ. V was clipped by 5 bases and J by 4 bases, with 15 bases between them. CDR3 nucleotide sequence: TGTGCCAGCAGCCCTTGGGGGGGCGGTTACGAGCAGTACTTC. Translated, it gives CASSPWGGGYEQYF.